A selection of T cell receptor beta chains follows, all from one sample in a study of T cell repertoires in cytomegalovirus infection. These receptors' targets are unknown. A single record per CDR3 protein comes from TCRdb applying MiXCR to the reads. The table shows about 830,000 distinct CDR3 sequences, with 32% occurring only once. The sequencing used cultured CD8+ T cells from PBMCs, collected from culture after CMV antigen stimulation. The receptors come from a human donor in good health (CMV status not recorded). Some clones in this sample may be carry-over from other donors' samples. The CDR3 runs from the conserved cysteine through the conserved F or W. D genes are given only for firm matches. Size values are once, few and many counts, or a class for expanded clones, and some rows have none.

v_gene	d_gene	j_gene	abundance	CDR3aa	CDR3nt
TRBV28	NA	TRBJ1-5	few	CASSTPQKLNQPQHF	TGTGCCAGCAGCACCCCACAGAAACTCAATCAGCCCCAGCATTTT
TRBV6-1	TRBD2	TRBJ2-1	NA	CASSEWAGGLGEQFF	TGTGCCAGCAGTGAATGGGCGGGGGGGCTAGGTGAGCAGTTCTTC
TRBV4-2	TRBD1	TRBJ1-6	few	CASSQDRTGAYNSPLHF	TGTGCCAGCAGCCAAGACAGGACAGGGGCATATAATTCACCCCTCCACTTT
TRBV29-1	NA	TRBJ1-2	few	CSAQEGDVGYTF	TGCAGCGCGCAAGAGGGGGATGTTGGCTACACCTTC
TRBV5-3	TRBD1	TRBJ1-2	NA	CASSLGDREDYGYTF	TGTGCCAGCAGCTTGGGGGACAGGGAAGACTATGGCTACACCTTC
TRBV7-9	NA	TRBJ2-5	few	CASSLVGTEETQYF	TGTGCCAGCAGCTTAGTAGGAACGGAAGAGACCCAGTACTTC
TRBV25-1	TRBD1	TRBJ2-1	few	CASSAQDRGRVNEQFF	TGTGCCAGCAGTGCCCAGGACAGGGGGCGTGTAAATGAGCAGTTCTTC
TRBV2	NA	TRBJ1-4	NA	CASIVATNEKLFF	TGTGCCAGCATCGTTGCAACTAATGAAAAACTGTTTTTT
TRBV12-5	NA	TRBJ1-5	few	CASGFDNQPQHF	TGTGCTAGTGGTTTTGACAACCAGCCCCAGCATTTT
TRBV7-9	NA	TRBJ1-1	few	CASSLAGGMTIEAFF	TGTGCCAGCAGCTTAGCGGGGGGGATGACCATTGAAGCTTTCTTT
TRBV7-6	NA	TRBJ2-5	few	CASSTDPFDWETQYF	TGTGCCAGCAGCACGGACCCGTTTGATTGGGAGACCCAGTACTTC
TRBV12-3/TRBV12-4	NA	TRBJ2-1	few	CASSPLRVEQFF	TGTGCCAGCAGTCCCCTCAGGGTTGAGCAGTTCTTC
TRBV6-2/TRBV6-3	NA	TRBJ2-1	many	CASTKIPAYNEQFF	TGTGCCAGCACCAAAATACCGGCCTACAATGAGCAGTTCTTC
TRBV7-9	TRBD2	TRBJ2-7	few	CASSRGLAGVKHSYEQYF	TGTGCCAGCAGCAGGGGACTAGCGGGGGTGAAACACTCCTACGAGCAGTACTTC
TRBV25-1	NA	TRBJ1-3	many	CASSERRDRSSGNTIYF	TGTGCCAGCAGTGAAAGACGGGACCGAAGCTCTGGAAACACCATATATTTT
TRBV6-5	TRBD1	TRBJ1-1	NA	CASSSDDRAAEAFF	TGTGCCAGCAGTTCAGACGACAGGGCGGCTGAAGCTTTCTTT
TRBV7-6	NA	TRBJ1-1	few	CASSLAQSGATEAFF	TGTGCCAGCAGCTTAGCCCAGTCGGGGGCCACTGAAGCTTTCTTT
TRBV7-9	NA	TRBJ1-2	few	CASSSSGDWKGYTF	TGTGCCAGCAGCTCCTCCGGCGACTGGAAGGGCTACACCTTC
TRBV10-3	NA	TRBJ1-2	few	CAISESGHNYGYTF	TGTGCCATCAGTGAGTCCGGACACAACTATGGCTACACCTTC
TRBV20-1	TRBD2	TRBJ2-5	once	CSANSGGYQETQYF	TGCAGTGCTAATAGCGGGGGGTACCAAGAGACCCAGTACTTC
TRBV6-5	NA	TRBJ1-3	NA	CASSPVRGAGNTIYF	TGTGCCAGCAGCCCAGTTAGGGGCGCGGGAAACACCATATATTTT
TRBV6-1	NA	TRBJ2-3	few	CASREGYTQYF	TGTGCCAGCAGGGAGGGTTATACGCAGTATTTT
TRBV6-6	NA	TRBJ1-1	NA	CASSYSLGGTEAFF	TGTGCCAGCAGTTACTCGCTCGGGGGGACTGAAGCTTTCTTT
TRBV15	NA	TRBJ1-3	NA	CATSSRGLPPGNTIYF	TGTGCCACCAGCAGCCGTGGGCTCCCCCCCGGAAACACCATATATTTT
TRBV19	NA	TRBJ1-1	once	CVSSIAQGGTEAFF	TGTGTCAGTAGTATAGCACAGGGTGGCACTGAAGCTTTCTTT
TRBV6-2/TRBV6-3	TRBD1	TRBJ2-7	NA	CASKKTGVPYEQYF	TGTGCCAGCAAGAAGACAGGGGTGCCTTACGAGCAGTACTTC
TRBV28	NA	TRBJ2-5	few	CASSLMGGQETQYF	TGTGCCAGCAGTTTGATGGGGGGCCAAGAGACCCAGTACTTC
TRBV4-3	TRBD1	TRBJ1-1	NA	CASSQRMWQGATEAFF	TGCGCCAGCAGCCAGCGCATGTGGCAGGGGGCCACTGAAGCTTTCTTT
TRBV9	NA	TRBJ2-1	NA	CASSPPVRTTVSAYEQFF	TGTGCCAGCAGCCCTCCAGTCAGAACAACCGTCTCGGCATATGAGCAGTTCTTC
TRBV7-9	NA	TRBJ1-2	few	CASSLANPGYYGYTF	TGTGCCAGCAGCTTAGCAAACCCGGGGTACTATGGCTACACCTTC
TRBV6-1	TRBD1	TRBJ1-1	many	CASSDRTGWDTEAFF	TGTGCCAGCAGTGACCGGACAGGGTGGGACACTGAAGCTTTCTTT
TRBV13	NA	TRBJ1-5	few	CASSLRGAFNQPQHF	TGTGCCAGCAGCTTAAGAGGGGCCTTCAATCAGCCCCAGCATTTT
TRBV9	TRBD1	TRBJ2-5	few	CASSARQGVEETQYF	TGTGCCAGCAGCGCCCGACAGGGCGTGGAAGAGACCCAGTACTTC
TRBV4-2	TRBD1	TRBJ2-2	NA	CASSHLLSGQGAKGEIGELFF	TGTGCCAGCAGCCACCTCCTCTCCGGACAGGGGGCAAAGGGGGAAATCGGGGAGCTGTTTTTT
TRBV7-9	NA	TRBJ2-1	many	CASSLSQAAGNEQFF	TGTGCCAGCAGCTTAAGCCAGGCGGCCGGCAATGAGCAGTTCTTC
TRBV7-6	NA	TRBJ2-5	NA	CASSPPPGVQETQYF	TGTGCCAGCAGCCCACCGCCGGGGGTCCAAGAGACCCAGTACTTC
TRBV7-2	NA	TRBJ2-1	NA	CASSFGLARYNEQFF	TGTGCCAGCAGCTTTGGGCTAGCGAGGTACAATGAGCAGTTCTTC
TRBV11-2	TRBD2	TRBJ2-1	once	CASSLGVLESGGPEQFF	TGTGCCAGCAGCTTAGGTGTGTTGGAAAGCGGGGGGCCTGAGCAGTTCTTC
TRBV19	TRBD1	TRBJ2-1	NA	CASSLRAGGSYNEQFF	TGTGCCAGTAGTCTCCGGGCAGGGGGCTCCTACAATGAGCAGTTCTTC
TRBV11-2	TRBD2	TRBJ2-4	NA	CASSPLASGGVAKNIQYF	TGTGCCAGCAGCCCCCTAGCGTCTGGGGGGGTAGCCAAAAACATTCAGTACTTC
TRBV5-6	NA	TRBJ2-1	NA	CASSLSGAGHYNEQFF	TGTGCCAGCAGCTTGTCGGGGGCTGGGCACTACAATGAGCAGTTCTTT